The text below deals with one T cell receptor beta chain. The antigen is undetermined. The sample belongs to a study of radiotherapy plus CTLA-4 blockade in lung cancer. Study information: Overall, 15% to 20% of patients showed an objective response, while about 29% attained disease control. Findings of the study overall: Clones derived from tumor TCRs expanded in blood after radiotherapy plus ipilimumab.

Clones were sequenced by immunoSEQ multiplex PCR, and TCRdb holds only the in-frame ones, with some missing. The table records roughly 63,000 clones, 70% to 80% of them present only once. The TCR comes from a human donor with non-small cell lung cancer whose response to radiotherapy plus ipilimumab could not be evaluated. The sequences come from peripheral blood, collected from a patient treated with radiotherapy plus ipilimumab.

CDR3 sequence reads: CASSPGGYGYTF. CDR3 in DNA: TGTGCCAGCAGTCCCGGTGGCTATGGCTACACCTTC. The chain has TRBV2 and TRBJ1-2; D gene ambiguous. This CDR3 spans 12 amino acids. Germline lookup yields CDR1 SNHLY and CDR2 FYNNEI. V was trimmed by 5 bases and J by 4 bases, leaving 8 bases between them. The variable domain in full, completed from reference TRBV2 and TRBJ1-2, reads EPEVTQTPSHQVTQMGQEVILRCVPISNHLYFYWYRQILGQKVEFLVSFYNNEISEKSEIFDDQFSVERPDGSNFTLKIRSTKLEDSAMYFCASSPGGYGYTFGSGTRLTVV.